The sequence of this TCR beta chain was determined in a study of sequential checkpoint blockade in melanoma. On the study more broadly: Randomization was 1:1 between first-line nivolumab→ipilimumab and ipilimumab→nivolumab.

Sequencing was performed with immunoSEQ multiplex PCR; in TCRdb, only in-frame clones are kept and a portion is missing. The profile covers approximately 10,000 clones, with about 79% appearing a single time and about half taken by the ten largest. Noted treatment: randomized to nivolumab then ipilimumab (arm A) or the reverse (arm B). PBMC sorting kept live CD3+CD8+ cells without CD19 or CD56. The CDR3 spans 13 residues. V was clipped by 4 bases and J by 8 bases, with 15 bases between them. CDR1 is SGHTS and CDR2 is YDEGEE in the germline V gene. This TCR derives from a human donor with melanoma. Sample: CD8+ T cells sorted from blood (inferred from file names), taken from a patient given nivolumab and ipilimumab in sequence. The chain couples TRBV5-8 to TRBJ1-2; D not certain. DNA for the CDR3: TGTGCCAGCAGCAACCGAAGGAGGGAGGGCTACACCTTC. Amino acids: CASSNRRREGYTF.